These 2 T cell receptor beta chains were all obtained from the same sample, sequenced in a study of identical twins. TCRdb analysed the 5' RACE reads with MiXCR anew, one entry per CDR3 protein. The table records around 1.7 million distinct CDR3 sequences, about 32% of them present only once. The sample consisted of cord blood. The receptors here all came from a newborn girl in good health.

The chain combines TRBV29-1 with TRBJ2-2; D not certain. Trimming removed 2 bases from V and 1 base from J, with 17 bases in between. Germline assignment: CDR1 SQVTM and CDR2 ANQGSEA. The CDR3 runs 17 residues. The CDR3 DNA reads TGCAGCGTTGAACCCCGAATGGTCAAGGGGAACACCGGGGAGCTGTTTTTT. Translating it yields CSVEPRMVKGNTGELFF.

The chain recombines TRBV7-9 with TRBJ2-5; D assignment may be TRBD1 or TRBD2 (5 bases each). The end of the DNA is better explained by TRBJ2-7, so the J call may be wrong. The CDR3 sequence is 14 residues long. CDR1 SEHNR and CDR2 FQNEAQ come from the germline V gene (reference sequence). CDR3 bases: TGTGCCAGCAGCACTCCGGGGCGGTTCCACGAGCAGTACTTC. It yields the protein CASSTPGRFHEQYF.